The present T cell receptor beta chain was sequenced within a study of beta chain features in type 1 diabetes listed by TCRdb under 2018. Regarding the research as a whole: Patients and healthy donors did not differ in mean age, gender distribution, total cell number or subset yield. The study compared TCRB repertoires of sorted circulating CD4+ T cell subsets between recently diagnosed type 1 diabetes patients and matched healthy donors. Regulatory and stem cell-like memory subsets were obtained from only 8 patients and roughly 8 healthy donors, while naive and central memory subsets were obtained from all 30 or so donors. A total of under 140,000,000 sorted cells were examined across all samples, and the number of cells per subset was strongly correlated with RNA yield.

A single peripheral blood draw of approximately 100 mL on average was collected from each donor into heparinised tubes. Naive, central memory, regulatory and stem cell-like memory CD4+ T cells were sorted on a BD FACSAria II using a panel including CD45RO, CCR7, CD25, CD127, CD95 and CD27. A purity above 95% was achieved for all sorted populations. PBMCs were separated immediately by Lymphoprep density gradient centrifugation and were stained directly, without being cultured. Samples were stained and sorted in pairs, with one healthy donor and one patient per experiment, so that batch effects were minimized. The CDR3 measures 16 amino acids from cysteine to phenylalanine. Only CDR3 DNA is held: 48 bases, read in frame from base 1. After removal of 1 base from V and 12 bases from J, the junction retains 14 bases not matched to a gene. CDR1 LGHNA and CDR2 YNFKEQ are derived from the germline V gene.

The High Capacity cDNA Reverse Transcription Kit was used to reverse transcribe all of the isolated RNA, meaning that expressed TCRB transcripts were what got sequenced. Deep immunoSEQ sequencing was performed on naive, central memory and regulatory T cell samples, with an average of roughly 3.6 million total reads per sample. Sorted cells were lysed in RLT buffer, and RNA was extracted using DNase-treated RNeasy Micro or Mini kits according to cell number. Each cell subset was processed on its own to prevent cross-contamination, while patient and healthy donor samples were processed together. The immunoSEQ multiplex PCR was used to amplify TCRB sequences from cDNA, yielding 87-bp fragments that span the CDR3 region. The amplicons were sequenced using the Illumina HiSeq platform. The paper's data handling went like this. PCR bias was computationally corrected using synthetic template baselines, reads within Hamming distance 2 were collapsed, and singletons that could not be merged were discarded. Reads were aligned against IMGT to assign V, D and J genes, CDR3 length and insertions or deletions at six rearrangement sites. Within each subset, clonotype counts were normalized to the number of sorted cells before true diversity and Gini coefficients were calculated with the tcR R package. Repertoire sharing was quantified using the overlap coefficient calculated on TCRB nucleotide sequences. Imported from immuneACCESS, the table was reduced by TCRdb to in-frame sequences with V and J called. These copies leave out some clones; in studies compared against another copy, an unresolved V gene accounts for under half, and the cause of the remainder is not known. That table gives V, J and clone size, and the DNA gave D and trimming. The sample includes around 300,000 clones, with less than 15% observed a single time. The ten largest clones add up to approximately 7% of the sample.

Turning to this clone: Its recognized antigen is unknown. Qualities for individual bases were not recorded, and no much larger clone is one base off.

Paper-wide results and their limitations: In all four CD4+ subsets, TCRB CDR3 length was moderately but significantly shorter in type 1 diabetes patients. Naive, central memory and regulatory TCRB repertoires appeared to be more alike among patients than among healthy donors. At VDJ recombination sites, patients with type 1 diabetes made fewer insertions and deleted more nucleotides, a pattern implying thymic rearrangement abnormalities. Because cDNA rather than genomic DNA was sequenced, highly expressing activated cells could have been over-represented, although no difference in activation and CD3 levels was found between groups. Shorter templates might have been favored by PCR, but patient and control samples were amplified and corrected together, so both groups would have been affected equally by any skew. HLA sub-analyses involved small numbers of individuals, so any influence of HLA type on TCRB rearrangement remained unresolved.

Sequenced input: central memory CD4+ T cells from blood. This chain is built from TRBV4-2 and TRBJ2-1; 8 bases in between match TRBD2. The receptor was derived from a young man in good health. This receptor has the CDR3 CASSQVKREPRQGQFF. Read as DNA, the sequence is TGTGCCAGCAGCCAAGTCAAGCGGGAGCCCCGACAAGGGCAGTTCTTC.